These 3 T cell receptor beta chains originate from one sample sequenced in a study of T cell responses to AZD1222 COVID-19 vaccine. Clones were sequenced by immunoSEQ multiplex PCR, and TCRdb holds only the in-frame ones, with some missing. The sample has 30,000 to 35,000 clones, roughly 90% seen once. The sample here was peripheral blood, taken on day 0 of AZD1222 vaccination. Receptor source: an adult in good health.

This chain links TRBV5-4 with TRBJ2-6, with D hard to call. V dropped 2 bases and J dropped 0 bases, with 6 bases sitting between them. The CDR3 sequence is 15 residues long. Per the germline V gene, CDR1 is SGHNT and CDR2 is YYREEE (reference sequence). The CDR3 sequence: CASSFGGSGANVLTF. The CDR3 region has the DNA TGTGCCAGCAGCTTCGGCGGCTCTGGGGCCAACGTCCTGACTTTC.

The chain employs TRBV9 and TRBJ1-1; D unclear. This CDR3 region has 16 residues. The germline V gene has CDR1 SGDLS and CDR2 YYNGEE. The V gene lost 3 bases and the J gene lost 0 bases, with 15 bases spanning the gap. As DNA, the CDR3 is TGTGCCAGCAGCGCCTACGACGTGCGGTTGAACACTGAAGCTTTCTTT. Its protein product is CASSAYDVRLNTEAFF. Full variable domain (rest looked up from reference TRBV9 and TRBJ1-1): DSGVTQTPKHLITATGQRVTLRCSPRSGDLSVYWYQQSLDQGLQFLIQYYNGEERAKGNILERFSAQQFPDLHSELNLSSLELGDSALYFCASSAYDVRLNTEAFFGQGTRLTVV.

The CDR3 sequence is CASSLFFHYEQYF. CDR3 DNA sequence: TGCGCCAGCAGCTTGTTTTTCCACTACGAGCAGTACTTC. The chain is built from TRBV5-1 and TRBJ2-7; unclear D gene. Trimming removed 1 base from V and 3 bases from J, with 8 bases in between. Germline V gene sequence: CDR1 SGHRS, CDR2 YFSETQ. The CDR3 spans 13 residues.